Each of the 5 T cell receptor beta chains below was sequenced from the same sample in a study of a mutant IDH1 vaccine in newly diagnosed glioma. The antigens for these receptors are not known. Time point of the sample: week 23, last vaccination. The vaccine gave 300 ug of a 20-mer mutant IDH1 peptide subcutaneously per dose. Measured with immunoSEQ multiplex PCR; TCRdb has only the in-frame clones, and not every one. Among about 38,000 clones, roughly 80% were seen once, and the ten largest hold just over 5%. Sequencing was performed on PBMCs, taken from a glioma patient whose treatment included an IDH1 peptide vaccine. These receptors originate from a man aged 40-49 years with glioma.

V is TRBV10-1 and J is TRBJ2-3; D is uncertain. V lost 0 bases to trimming and J lost 0 bases, with 10 bases between them. Germline V gene lookup returns CDR1 WNHNN and CDR2 SYGVQD (reference sequence). This CDR3 contains 16 residues. This chain's CDR3 is CASSESRHLSTDTQYF. The CDR3 DNA follows: TGCGCCAGCAGTGAGTCAAGGCACCTTAGCACAGATACGCAGTATTTT.

The chain is built from TRBV9 and TRBJ1-5, with D tentatively TRBD1 (5 bases). Trimming pared 5 bases from V and 6 bases from J, leaving 12 bases between. The CDR3 loop spans 13 amino acids. CDR1 and CDR2 from the germline V gene are SGDLS and YYNGEE. The CDR3 spells CASSASGTQPQHF. The CDR3, as DNA: TGTGCCAGCAGTGCCTCCGGGACTCAGCCCCAGCATTTT.

The J gene is TRBJ1-6, the V gene TRBV7-2; D call uncertain. V lost 7 bases and J 4 bases, leaving 14 bases between the germline ends. This CDR3 contains 15 residues. The germline V gene has CDR1 SGHTA and CDR2 FQGNSA. The CDR3 DNA reads TGTGCCAGCACCTCGTGGCGGAATTATAATTCACCCCTCCACTTT. It translates to CASTSWRNYNSPLHF.

DNA of the CDR3: TGTGCCTGGAACCTACCACTAGCGGGGGGGTCCGACGGCGAGCAGTACTTC. This sequence encodes CAWNLPLAGGSDGEQYF. The V gene is TRBV30, the J gene TRBJ2-7; 13 positions agree with TRBD2. The CDR3 extends over 17 amino acids. Germline CDR1 reads GTSNPN; CDR2 reads SVGIG (reference sequence). The V gene end was trimmed by 4 bases and the J gene end by 6 bases; junction bases not matched to a gene: 15.

The rearrangement links TRBV15 to TRBJ2-7; perhaps TRBD2 as D (5 bases). V was cut by 1 base and J by 2 bases, with 24 bases left in between. Germline values: CDR1 LNHNV, CDR2 YYDKDF (reference sequence). The CDR3 is 19 residues long. In DNA, the CDR3 is TGTGCCACCAGCAGAGCCCCGGAGGTGGCCCCCCGAGGGCCCTACGAGCAGTACTTC. This gives the protein CATSRAPEVAPRGPYEQYF. Looking up the rest from reference TRBV15 and TRBJ2-7 gives the full variable domain: DAMVIQNPRYQVTQFGKPVTLSCSQTLNHNVMYWYQQKSSQAPKLLFHYYDKDFNNEADTPDNFQSRRPNTSFCFLDIRSPGLGDTAMYLCATSRAPEVAPRGPYEQYFGPGTRLTVT.